This TCR beta chain was documented in a study of blood T cell repertoires in COVID-19. Study context: Sites in the United States, Italy and Spain provided acute and convalescent COVID-19 samples.

The CDR3 loop spans 17 amino acids. Germline V lookup: CDR1 KGHSH, CDR2 LQKENI. V dropped 6 bases and J dropped 2; count of bases not matched to a gene: 9. Original data processing: Researchers report that nucleated cell counts were estimated from reference gene primer amplification. The repertoire was sequenced with immunoSEQ multiplex PCR; TCRdb's copy has only in-frame clones and lacks some. V and J calls and clone size are those listed in that table; D and trimming were worked out from the DNA. The top ten clones hold about 16% of a sample with roughly 68,000 clones, 65% to 90% of them seen once.

The rearrangement links TRBV18 to TRBJ2-1; TRBD2 matches at 11 bases. This clonotype was obtained from an elderly man with active COVID-19. The source material was peripheral blood. CDR3 in amino acids: CASSVKGTSGTYNEQFF. In DNA form, the CDR3 reads TGTGCCAGCTCCGTTAAAGGGACTAGCGGAACCTACAATGAGCAGTTCTTC.